This T cell receptor (beta chain) was sequenced for a study of T cells in Graves' hyperthyroidism and ophthalmopathy. Whole-study context: Peripheral blood was drawn at first diagnosis, prior to all treatment.

V lost 3 bases and J lost 7; bases outside the gene matches: 10. CDR3 length equals 14 residues. Germline V gene lookup returns CDR1 GTSNPN and CDR2 SVGIG (reference sequence). Newly diagnosed hyperthyroidism, duration under 2 months, in patients aged 18 to 65. Amplification yielded TCR beta CDR3 regions, with RNA transcripts as the source. RT-PCR in the first round (using the HTBI primer set) targeted the TCR CDR3. TCRdb re-called the multiplex PCR reads with MiXCR, one entry per CDR3 protein. The top ten clones hold roughly a tenth of a sample with 650,000 to 750,000 distinct CDR3 sequences, around 13% of them seen once.

This sequence joins TRBV30 and TRBJ2-5, with TRBD2 matching over 8 bases. The clonotype comes from a woman younger than 30 with Graves' hyperthyroidism. Material for sequencing was blood. The CDR3 sequence: CAWSPWREVVTQYF. Written as DNA, the CDR3 is TGTGCCTGGAGCCCCTGGCGGGAGGTGGTGACCCAGTACTTC.